The source of this TCR beta chain is a study of blood T cell repertoires in COVID-19. Whole-study context: From T cells, B-cell-depleted T cells, or PBMCs came the material, which was cDNA or gDNA.

In the authors' methods: Amplified reference gene primers provided the basis for estimating nucleated cell counts. Produced via immunoSEQ multiplex PCR; TCRdb's table is partial and in-frame only. From that table come the V and J calls and clone size; the DNA was used to work out D and trimming. The sample includes 250,000 or so clones, around 89% of them seen just once. With V trimmed by 5 bases and J by 7 bases, 9 bases remained unmatched. The CDR3 spans 15 residues. The V gene's germline CDR1 is SGHTA and CDR2 FQGTGA. Enrollment of patients from Seattle took place during active infection, with longitudinal follow-up.

Material for sequencing was peripheral blood. The source of this sequence is a man aged 25-40 years with COVID-19, enrolled during active disease. The V call is TRBV7-3, the J call TRBJ2-2; TRBD1 aligns across 8 bases. CDR3 DNA sequence: TGTGCCAGCAGCATGCAGACAGGGGTAAACGGGGAGCTGTTTTTT. Encoded protein: CASSMQTGVNGELFF.